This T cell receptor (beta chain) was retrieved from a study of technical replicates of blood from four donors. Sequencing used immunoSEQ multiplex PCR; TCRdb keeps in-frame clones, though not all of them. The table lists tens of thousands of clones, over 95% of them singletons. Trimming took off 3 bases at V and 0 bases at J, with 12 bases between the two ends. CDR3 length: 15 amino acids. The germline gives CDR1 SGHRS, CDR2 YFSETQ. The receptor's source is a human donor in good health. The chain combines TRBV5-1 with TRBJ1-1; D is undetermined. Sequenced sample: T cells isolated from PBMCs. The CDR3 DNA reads TGCGCCAGCAGCTCCCGTAATAACATGAACACTGAAGCTTTCTTT. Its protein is CASSSRNNMNTEAFF.